The T cell receptor beta chain under discussion was sequenced for a study of blood T cells in healthy people across ages. General study points: It was not known whether donors were CMV positive (a possible confounder of expanded clonotype changes).

For the second PCR, which ran for 7 to 11 cycles, a sample-barcoded 5' primer and a J-beta primer mix were used. Sequencing recovered at least 3 million CDR3-containing paired-end reads from each sample. TCRdb analysed the 5' RACE reads with MiXCR anew, one entry per CDR3 protein. The table has about 800,000 distinct CDR3 sequences, around 25% seen once; the top ten hold more than 3%. With regard to this clonotype: Antigen specificity is unknown.

This CDR3 is built from 15 residues. Trimming pared 5 bases from V and 2 bases from J, leaving 16 bases between. Germline V gene data show CDR1 as SGHVS and CDR2 as FNYEAQ. These data were likewise used in another study, on T cells of mothers and their children.

The receptor was isolated from a boy between 10 and 17 years old in good health. The sample consisted of blood. The gene calls are TRBV7-6 and TRBJ2-7; D is possibly TRBD2 (7 bases). The CDR3 nucleotides are TGTGCCAGCAGCGCGGGGGCAGGGTCAGCCTACGAGCAGTACTTC. Its protein is CASSAGAGSAYEQYF.